Following are 21 T cell receptor beta chains from one sample sequenced in a study of early T cells in non-severe SARS-CoV-2 infection. TCRdb used MiXCR to reprocess the 5' RACE reads, holding one entry per CDR3 protein. The data show about 69,000 distinct CDR3 sequences, approximately 4.6% seen once. The sequencing here drew on whole blood, taken at baseline. The receptors shown here come from an adult who was a healthcare worker with PCR-confirmed SARS-CoV-2 infection or an uninfected control (not recorded which). The donor label of this sample is uncertain.

This clonotype appeared many times. The J gene is TRBJ1-4, the V gene TRBV7-2; tentative D call: TRBD1 (6 bases). Germline assignment: CDR1 SGHTA and CDR2 FQGNSA. Trimming took 1 base from V and 7 from J, leaving 13 bases between them. The CDR3 contains 15 residues. The CDR3 bases are TGTGCCAGCAGCTTAGGTGGGGGCGCGGGTGAAAAACTGTTTTTT. Translated, it gives CASSLGGGAGEKLFF.

This clonotype was observed at least ten times. The chain combines TRBV7-2 with TRBJ2-2; D is uncertain. Trimming pared 5 bases from V and 5 bases from J, leaving 9 bases between. CDR1 is SGHTA and CDR2 is FQGNSA in the germline V gene. There are 13 residues in the CDR3. The CDR3 region has the DNA TGTGCCAGCAGCCCTCAAGTTACCGGGGAGCTGTTTTTT. Translated: CASSPQVTGELFF.

The gene calls are TRBV29-1 and TRBJ1-1; D not certain. CDR1 is SQVTM and CDR2 is ANQGSEA in the germline V gene. The V end lost 2 bases, the J end lost 0 bases, and 10 bases lay between the germline ends. The length of the CDR3 is 14 residues. CDR3 region: CSVEQASVNTEAFF. In DNA, the CDR3 is TGCAGCGTTGAACAGGCGTCTGTGAACACTGAAGCTTTCTTT.

This clonotype was observed a handful of times. The chain combines TRBV5-1 with TRBJ1-2; TRBD1 aligns across 8 bases. V shed 4 bases, J shed 6 bases, and the junction held 8 bases outside the gene matches. Germline V lookup: CDR1 SGHRS, CDR2 YFSETQ. This CDR3 spans 14 amino acids. CDR3 DNA: TGCGCCAGCAGCCCCTGGACAGGGAAAAATGGCTACACCTTC. Translation gives CASSPWTGKNGYTF.

This clonotype was seen repeatedly, ten times or more. The chain joins TRBV28 to TRBJ2-7; TRBD2 matches 14 bases. Unmatched junction bases numbered 16, after V lost 5 bases and J lost 4 bases. CDR1 and CDR2 from the germline V gene are MDHEN and SYDVKM. This CDR3 is 19 amino acids long. CDR3 DNA: TGTGCCAGCAGTCCACCCCGCCGGACTAGCGGGGGGACCGCGTACGAGCAGTACTTC. It yields the protein CASSPPRRTSGGTAYEQYF.

This clonotype has a handful of counts. In DNA form, the CDR3 reads TGCAGCGTTGAAGAGAGAGGGCAAAACTATGGCTACACCTTC. It is translated as CSVEERGQNYGYTF. J is TRBJ1-2 and V is TRBV29-1; D is unresolved. Trimming left V 0 bases short and J 2 bases short, with 10 bases between. There are 14 residues in the CDR3. Germline V gene sequence: CDR1 SQVTM, CDR2 ANQGSEA.

Notes on this clonotype: This CDR3 is missing its conserved last phenylalanine or tryptophan, likely due to a read error. This chain uses TRBV3-1 with TRBJ2-3, with 16 nucleotides matching TRBD2. This CDR3 is 17 amino acids long. Germline loops: CDR1 LGHDT, CDR2 YNNKEL (reference sequence). V trimming: 4 bases; J trimming: 0 bases; junction bases outside the gene matches: 1. The CDR3 region is CASSLGLAGGSTDTQYY. As DNA, the CDR3 is TGTGCCAGCAGCCTGGGACTAGCGGGGGGGAGCACAGATACGCAGTATTAT.

This clonotype was recorded a few times. The gene calls are TRBV19 and TRBJ1-2; TRBD1 agrees at 8 bases. Germline CDR1 is LNHDA and CDR2 is SQIVND (reference sequence). The CDR3 spans 15 residues. V lost 3 bases, J lost 6 bases, and 9 bases stayed unmatched. CDR3 DNA sequence: TGTGCCAGTAGTATGACCCCGGGACAGGAAAATGGCTACACCTTC. Translating it yields CASSMTPGQENGYTF.

This sequence joins TRBV18 and TRBJ2-1; 10 bases agree with TRBD2. Germline CDR1 KGHSH, CDR2 LQKENI. The CDR3 is 16 amino acids. V was pared by 0 bases and J by 6 bases, with 5 bases of the junction left unmatched. DNA for the CDR3: TGTGCCAGCTCACCACCTAGCGGGGGGACGGGCAATGAGCAGTTCTTC. This codes for CASSPPSGGTGNEQFF.

This clonotype was seen repeatedly, ten times or more. The rearrangement joins TRBV7-2 to TRBJ1-1, with D tentatively TRBD1 (5 bases). The germline CDR1 and CDR2 sequences are SGHTA and FQGNSA. The CDR3 covers 14 residues. Trimming stripped 1 base from V and 4 bases from J, with 10 bases between. The CDR3 loop reads CASSLEAGGTEAFF. DNA for the CDR3: TGTGCCAGCAGCTTAGAAGCCGGGGGCACTGAAGCTTTCTTT.

Ten or more counts support this clonotype. V usage is TRBV10-2 and J usage is TRBJ1-5; maybe TRBD1 (5 bases). The CDR3 runs to 16 residues. V shed 5 bases and J shed 0 bases, with 14 bases lying between them. Germline lookup yields CDR1 WSHSY and CDR2 SAAADI. For the CDR3, the DNA is TGCGCCAGCAGTCCTAACAGGTCCGCTAGCAATCAGCCCCAGCATTTT. Protein product: CASSPNRSASNQPQHF.

This clonotype showed up many times. This chain uses TRBV25-1 with TRBJ2-7, with a tentative D call TRBD2 (5 bases). From germline, CDR1 is MGHDK and CDR2 SYGVNS. V shed 3 bases and J shed 4 bases, with 10 bases lying between them. The CDR3 is 13 amino acids. CDR3 residues: CASSDPGGYEQYF. As DNA, the CDR3 is TGTGCCAGCAGTGATCCAGGAGGATACGAGCAGTACTTC.

This clonotype came up a few times. The CDR3 DNA follows: TGTGCCAGTAGGCCGTCCTGGCAGTCGGACAATGAGCAGTTCTTC. It yields the protein CASRPSWQSDNEQFF. V usage is TRBV19 and J usage is TRBJ2-1; D gene unclear. In germline, CDR1 is LNHDA, CDR2 SQIVND (reference sequence). V was trimmed by 6 bases and J by 5 bases, leaving 17 bases between them. The CDR3 is 15 residues long.

CDR3 DNA sequence: TGTGCCAGCAGCCAAAGGATCGGGGAGCTGTTTTTT. Translating gives CASSQRIGELFF. The chain employs TRBV4-2 and TRBJ2-2; no clear D. The germline CDR1 and CDR2 sequences are LGHNA and YNFKEQ. V lost 2 bases and J lost 7, with 5 bases in between. The CDR3 is made up of 12 amino acids.

Ten or more counts support this clonotype. V is TRBV6-5 and J is TRBJ1-3, with D unclear. Germline V gene lookup returns CDR1 MNHEY and CDR2 SVGAGI. V lost 0 bases to trimming and J lost 2 bases, with 5 bases between them. The CDR3 consists of 14 residues. CDR3 in DNA: TGTGCCAGCAGTTACTCGACAACTGGAAACACCATATATTTT. It is translated as CASSYSTTGNTIYF.

A single count supports this clonotype. The rearrangement links TRBV7-6 to TRBJ1-1; D may be TRBD1 (5 bases). CDR1 and CDR2 (germline): SGHVS, FNYEAQ. The CDR3 is 17 amino acids. V lost 5 bases and J 1 base, leaving 20 bases between the germline ends. CDR3 in amino acids: CASSGAHTGSANTEAFF. In nucleotides, the CDR3 is TGTGCCAGCAGCGGGGCGCATACGGGGTCTGCGAACACTGAAGCTTTCTTT.

At least ten counts were recorded for this clonotype. The chain carries TRBV28 and TRBJ1-2; tentative D call: TRBD1 (6 bases). There are 12 residues in the CDR3. Looked up from germline, CDR1 is MDHEN and CDR2 is SYDVKM. The CDR3 nucleotides are TGTACCTGTGGGGGCACGCCTTATGGCTACACCTTC. It codes for CTCGGTPYGYTF.

The table lists this clonotype with many counts. CDR3 nucleotide sequence: TGTGCCAGCAGCTTGGGACTAGCGGGGGAAGTAAGGACAGATACGCAGTATTTT. Translating gives CASSLGLAGEVRTDTQYF. The chain couples TRBV11-1 to TRBJ2-3; 14 bases map to TRBD2. The germline V gene has CDR1 SGHAT and CDR2 FQDESV (reference sequence). This CDR3 comprises 18 residues. V was pared by 3 bases and J by 3 bases, with 8 bases of the junction left unmatched.

This chain uses TRBV4-2 with TRBJ2-7, with 8 bases identical to TRBD1. Germline trimming cut 3 bases from V and 0 bases from J; bases unmatched to any gene: 4. There are 15 residues in the CDR3. Germline CDR1 and CDR2: LGHNA and YNFKEQ. CDR3 in amino acids: CASSQDRVYSYEQYF. The CDR3 DNA is TGTGCCAGCAGCCAGGACAGGGTCTACTCCTACGAGCAGTACTTC.

This clonotype was observed at least ten times. This chain connects TRBV12-3 or TRBV12-4 to TRBJ2-1; TRBD2 aligns across 8 bases. J was trimmed by 6 bases and V by 7 bases; bases with no gene match: 5. The CDR3 covers 13 residues. CDR3 residues: CASTERGSNEQFF. The CDR3 DNA is TGTGCCAGCACCGAGCGGGGGTCCAATGAGCAGTTCTTC.

The chain couples TRBV18 to TRBJ2-6; 12 bases are shared with TRBD1. The V and J ends lost 3 bases and 3 bases, in that order; junction bases with no gene match: 9. Germline-derived CDR1 and CDR2 are KGHSH and LQKENI. The CDR3 has 19 amino acids. As DNA, the CDR3 is TGTGCCAGCTCACCCAGCGTGGGACAGGGGGCTTTTGGGGCCAACGTCCTGACTTTC. It codes for CASSPSVGQGAFGANVLTF.